Sequencing of this TCR beta chain was carried out in a study of beta chain features in type 1 diabetes. This clone was seen a handful of times. CDR1 and CDR2 from the germline V gene are SGHNT and YENEEA. Trimming shortened V by 1 base and J by 7 bases, and 11 bases separated the two germline ends. The CDR3 covers 13 residues. The sequenced template was cDNA made from the entire isolated RNA. Using immunoSEQ multiplex PCR, the repertoire was profiled, and TCRdb retains in-frame clones only, with some absent. Of hundreds of thousands of clones detected, roughly 12% appear once; the ten largest clones hold more than 0.015%. CD4+ cells of the naive, central memory, regulatory and stem cell-like memory types were sorted via CD45RO/CCR7/CD25/CD127/CD95/CD27. Each sorted population was over 98% pure.

The chain is built from TRBV11-3 and TRBJ2-7; the D gene is possibly TRBD2 (5 bases). The clonotype comes from a man aged 18 to 30 in good health. Sequenced sample: naive CD4+ T cells from blood. CDR3 protein: CASSLGEHREQYF. CDR3 sequence (DNA): TGTGCCAGCAGCTTAGGGGAGCACCGGGAGCAGTACTTC.